Each of the 14 T cell receptor beta chains below was sequenced from the same sample in a study of blood T cell repertoires in COVID-19. Data came from immunoSEQ multiplex PCR; TCRdb stores just in-frame clones and leaves some out. Of some 160,000 clones in the sample, about four fifths were seen once. The sequenced material came from peripheral blood. The receptors come from a man in his 70s with active or convalescent COVID-19.

The gene calls are TRBV5-1 and TRBJ1-1; 7 positions agree with TRBD1. Trimming took 5 bases from V and 0 from J; bases not matched to a gene: 13. The CDR3 totals 17 residues. Germline V gene sequence: CDR1 SGHRS, CDR2 YFSETQ. This chain's CDR3 is CASSPHEGAWMNTEAFF. The CDR3 DNA reads as TGCGCCAGCAGTCCGCATGAGGGGGCCTGGATGAACACTGAAGCTTTCTTT.

Worth noting for this clone: An end of the junction does not agree with germline; a read error may underlie this. This chain connects TRBV6-1 to TRBJ2-1, with TRBD2 identical over 7 bases. The CDR3 is made up of 15 amino acids. Germline CDR1 reads MNHNS; CDR2 reads SASEGT. The CDR3 DNA sequence: TGTGCCAGCACTGAACGCGGGAGCTCCTACAATGAGCAGTTCTTC. This codes for CASTERGSSYNEQFF.

This chain links TRBV7-2 with TRBJ1-1; D is perhaps TRBD1 (6 bases). Per germline, CDR1 SGHTA and CDR2 FQGNSA. V lost 2 bases and J lost 4, with 8 bases in between. The CDR3 is made up of 13 amino acids. CDR3 sequence reads: CASSLQGTTEAFF. The DNA for the CDR3 is TGTGCCAGCAGCTTACAGGGGACCACTGAAGCTTTCTTT.

The genes are TRBV9 and TRBJ2-3, with 9 nucleotides matching TRBD2. The V segment lost 7 bases and the J segment 8 bases; nucleotides outside the gene matches: 14. Germline V gene data show CDR1 as SGDLS and CDR2 as YYNGEE. There are 15 residues in the CDR3. The CDR3 sequence is CASSESASGTVTQYF. CDR3 nucleotides: TGTGCCAGCTCTGAGTCGGCTAGCGGGACCGTTACGCAGTATTTT. Filled out from reference TRBV9 and TRBJ2-3, the complete variable domain reads DSGVTQTPKHLITATGQRVTLRCSPRSGDLSVYWYQQSLDQGLQFLIQYYNGEERAKGNILERFSAQQFPDLHSELNLSSLELGDSALYFCASSESASGTVTQYFGPGTRLTVL.

This clone was counted a single time. This chain links TRBV5-8 with TRBJ2-7, with TRBD1 matching over 12 bases. CDR3 length equals 16 residues. With V trimmed by 3 bases and J by 0 bases, 4 bases remained unmatched. From germline, CDR1 is SGHTS and CDR2 YDEGEE. The CDR3 nucleotides are TGTGCCAGCAGCTGGGGACAGGGGGCCAACTCCTACGAGCAGTACTTC. It is translated as CASSWGQGANSYEQYF.

CDR3 nucleotides: TGTGCCAGCAGCCTAAGGGGCCCTAACTATGGCTACACCTTC. It codes for CASSLRGPNYGYTF. V usage is TRBV6-5 and J usage is TRBJ1-2; possibly TRBD1 for D (5 bases). V was cut by 6 bases and J by 0 bases, with 11 bases left in between. The CDR3 totals 14 residues. CDR1 is MNHEY, CDR2 SVGAGI, per germline.

This chain connects TRBV7-3 to TRBJ2-2; no clear D gene. V was pared by 2 bases and J by 0 bases, with 10 bases between. Germline V CDR1 and CDR2: SGHTA, FQGTGA. This CDR3 region has 16 residues. DNA of the CDR3: TGTGCCAGCAGCTTATCTTCCCCCGCGAACACCGGGGAGCTGTTTTTT. This gives the protein CASSLSSPANTGELFF.

Only a few counts were recorded for this clone. The V and J genes are TRBV5-6 and TRBJ2-4, with D perhaps TRBD2 (5 bases). This CDR3 comprises 17 residues. CDR1 is SGHDT and CDR2 is YYEEEE in the germline V gene. The V and J ends lost 0 bases and 0 bases respectively, with 13 bases between them. The CDR3 bases are TGTGCCAGCAGCTTGGAAGCGGCTACTCTAGCCAAAAACATTCAGTACTTC. As protein: CASSLEAATLAKNIQYF.

The V and J genes are TRBV5-1 and TRBJ1-2; D is unclear. This CDR3 comprises 13 residues. V shed 0 bases and J shed 2 bases, with 5 bases lying between them. CDR1 SGHRS and CDR2 YFSETQ come from the germline V gene. CDR3 DNA sequence: TGCGCCAGCAGCTTGGTACAGAACTATGGCTACACCTTC. Its protein is CASSLVQNYGYTF.

Concerning this clone itself: The germline gene is not matched at one end of the junction; a read error may be the cause. This chain uses TRBV30 with TRBJ2-7, with 7 positions matching TRBD2. Germline V gives CDR1 GTSNPN, CDR2 SVGIG (reference sequence). The CDR3 runs 14 residues. CDR3 sequence (DNA): TGTGCCTGGAGTCGGGGGGTTCAATCCTCCGAGCAGTACTTC. This translates into CAWSRGVQSSEQYF. The full variable domain, its missing parts supplied by reference TRBV30 and TRBJ2-7, is SQTIHQWPATLVQPVGSPLSLECTVEGTSNPNLYWYRQAAGRGLQLLFYSVGIGQISSEVPQNLSASRPQDRQFILSSKKLLLSDSGFYLCAWSRGVQSSEQYFGPGTRLTVT.

V is TRBV5-1 and J is TRBJ1-6, with 7 bases matching TRBD1. Germline CDR1 reads SGHRS; CDR2 reads YFSETQ. V shed 0 bases and J 2 bases; nucleotides not matched to a gene: 8. This CDR3 has 18 residues. CDR3: CASSLGGQGVPYNSPLHF. CDR3 coding DNA: TGCGCCAGCAGCTTGGGGGGGCAGGGGGTCCCCTATAATTCACCCCTCCACTTT.

The J gene is TRBJ2-5, the V gene TRBV2; TRBD1 agrees at 7 bases. The germline V gene encodes CDR1 SNHLY and CDR2 FYNNEI. After removal of 8 bases from V and 2 bases from J, the junction contained 5 bases not matched to a gene. CDR3 length: 13 residues. The CDR3 DNA is TGTGCCAGCGGACAGGCAGATCAAGAGACCCAGTACTTC. Residues: CASGQADQETQYF.

The rearrangement links TRBV11-2 to TRBJ2-5; no reliable D call. From germline, CDR1 is SGHAT and CDR2 FQNNGV. Trimming removed 4 bases at V and 9 bases at J, with 9 bases between. The CDR3 covers 11 residues. CDR3 in amino acids: CASSSDSAQYF. Written as DNA, the CDR3 is TGTGCCAGCAGCTCTGATTCGGCCCAGTACTTC.

V is TRBV5-1 and J is TRBJ2-3; D perhaps matches TRBD1 (6 bases). V shed 4 bases and J shed 4 bases, with 16 bases lying between them. CDR3 length: 15 residues. In germline, CDR1 is SGHRS, CDR2 YFSETQ. The CDR3 DNA reads as TGCGCCAGCAGCACTACAGGGCCCCCCGCAGATACGCAGTATTTT. Amino acids: CASSTTGPPADTQYF.